These 21 T cell receptor beta chains were sequenced from one sample in a study of shared T cell receptors in the human thymus (dated by TCRdb to the early 2020s). The library was produced with the immunoSEQ multiplex PCR assay. TCRdb's version of the immuneACCESS table is confined to in-frame rearrangements and falls short of the full clone set. An unresolved V gene accounts for under half of the shortfall where checked; the remainder is of unknown origin. In this sample the table shows hundreds of thousands of clones, around 89% of which occur a single time. 0.0085% to 0.012% of the sample goes to the ten largest clones. These data also formed part of another study, on human thymus T cells.

Sequencing was carried out using thymocytes. These receptors were collected from a boy younger than two with a congenital heart defect. Donor details come from another sample of the same person, matched by shared clones.

The chain links TRBV11-2 to TRBJ2-7; the D gene is possibly TRBD1 (5 bases). This CDR3 has 16 amino acids. The V end lost 5 bases, the J end lost 3 bases, and 20 bases lay between the germline ends. CDR1 and CDR2 from the germline V gene are SGHAT and FQNNGV. The CDR3 loop reads CASSLERQPSFYEQYF. The CDR3 DNA reads as TGTGCCAGCAGCCTCGAGCGACAGCCCAGCTTCTACGAGCAGTACTTC.

V is TRBV2 and J is TRBJ2-2, with D perhaps matching TRBD1 (5 bases). This CDR3 spans 19 amino acids. CDR1 SNHLY and CDR2 FYNNEI come from the germline V gene. V lost 6 bases and J lost 0, with 23 bases in between. CDR3: CASRPSQGRVGSNTGELFF. CDR3 coding DNA: TGTGCCAGCAGGCCCTCCCAAGGCAGGGTGGGGTCGAACACCGGGGAGCTGTTTTTT.

The genes are TRBV29-1 and TRBJ2-3, with D unresolved. The germline V gene encodes CDR1 SQVTM and CDR2 ANQGSEA. The CDR3 contains 12 residues. V lost 5 bases to trimming and J lost 3 bases, with 9 bases between them. The chain's CDR3 is CSVLGETDTQYF. The CDR3 DNA follows: TGCAGCGTTCTAGGAGAAACAGATACGCAGTATTTT.

This clone was seen just once. The chain has TRBV5-6 and TRBJ2-1; TRBD1 might be the D (6 bases). The germline V gene encodes CDR1 SGHDT and CDR2 YYEEEE. The germline V and J ends were trimmed by 6 bases and 7 bases, with 17 bases remaining between them. This CDR3 spans 14 amino acids. The CDR3 spells CASNLRGAENEQFF. Here the CDR3 DNA reads TGTGCCAGCAACCTCAGGGGCGCGGAGAATGAGCAGTTCTTC.

This clone has only a few counts. This chain links TRBV7-9 with TRBJ2-5; weak D call: TRBD2 (6 bases). CDR1 SEHNR and CDR2 FQNEAQ come from the germline V gene (reference sequence). There are 15 residues in the CDR3. Trimming left V 0 bases short and J 1 base short, with 9 bases between. CDR3: CASSLARRGQETQYF. The DNA for the CDR3 is TGTGCCAGCAGCTTAGCGAGGAGGGGCCAAGAGACCCAGTACTTC.

In this sample, this clone turned up once. The chain recombines TRBV7-9 with TRBJ2-3; D unresolved. The CDR3 runs to 14 residues. The germline gives CDR1 SEHNR, CDR2 FQNEAQ (reference sequence). V shed 1 base and J shed 2 bases, with 7 bases lying between them. CDR3 sequence: CASSLEQTTDTQYF. The CDR3 bases are TGTGCCAGCAGCTTAGAACAGACCACAGATACGCAGTATTTT.

V gene TRBV18 combines with J gene TRBJ2-3, with 8 positions matching TRBD2. Per germline, CDR1 KGHSH and CDR2 LQKENI. The CDR3 is 18 residues long. J was trimmed by 0 bases and V by 3 bases; bases with no gene match: 11. The CDR3 region is CASSPHRGGLVSTDTQYF. CDR3 sequence (DNA): TGTGCCAGCTCACCCCACCGGGGGGGTTTAGTGAGCACAGATACGCAGTATTTT.

The chain is built from TRBV10-2 and TRBJ2-7; 11 nucleotides line up with TRBD2. The CDR3 contains 16 residues. The junction had 8 bases not matched to a gene; V was cut back by 7 bases and J by 0 bases. Germline V gene lookup returns CDR1 WSHSY and CDR2 SAAADI. The CDR3 nucleotides read TGCGCCAGCATCGGGGGGGGACTAGCGGCCTCCTACGAGCAGTACTTC. This codes for CASIGGGLAASYEQYF.

This chain links TRBV4-3 with TRBJ1-1; 7 bases fit TRBD1. V shed 1 base, J shed 0 bases, and the junction held 8 bases outside the gene matches. The CDR3 contains 17 residues. The germline CDR1 and CDR2 sequences are LGHNA and YSLEER. In nucleotides, the CDR3 is TGCGCCAGCAGCCAAGTAAGGGACAGAAGGATGAACACTGAAGCTTTCTTT. The encoded protein is CASSQVRDRRMNTEAFF.

This clone was counted once. The genes are TRBV13 and TRBJ2-1; 10 nucleotides align to TRBD2. The germline gives CDR1 PRHDT, CDR2 FYEKMQ (reference sequence). The CDR3 spans 17 residues. With V trimmed by 1 base and J by 10 bases, 13 bases remained unmatched. The CDR3 is CASSLAFEREGQREQFF. DNA for the CDR3: TGTGCCAGCAGCTTAGCGTTCGAGCGGGAGGGCCAGAGGGAGCAGTTCTTC.

The chain carries TRBV9 and TRBJ1-2; 7 nucleotides align to TRBD1. CDR1 and CDR2 (germline): SGDLS, YYNGEE. CDR3 length: 15 residues. V lost 2 bases, J lost 0 bases, and 4 bases stayed unmatched. In DNA, the CDR3 is TGTGCCAGCAGCGTCACGACAGGGACTAACTATGGCTACACCTTC. Amino acid sequence: CASSVTTGTNYGYTF.

This clone was seen a single time. The gene calls are TRBV11-3 and TRBJ2-7; the D gene is possibly TRBD2 (6 bases). V lost 3 bases and J 1 base, leaving 22 bases between the germline ends. Germline V CDR1 and CDR2: SGHNT, YENEEA. The CDR3 totals 18 residues. The CDR3 loop reads CASSFSRRVGTESYEQYF. The CDR3 DNA sequence: TGTGCCAGCAGCTTCTCCCGCCGGGTCGGGACTGAATCCTACGAGCAGTACTTC.

The rearrangement joins TRBV28 to TRBJ1-2, with 7 bases lining up with TRBD1. This CDR3 has 15 residues. V dropped 5 bases and J dropped 3; count of bases not matched to a gene: 9. CDR1 is MDHEN, CDR2 SYDVKM, per germline. The CDR3: CASSPRDRVDYGYTF. CDR3 bases: TGTGCCAGCAGTCCTCGCGACAGGGTGGACTATGGCTACACCTTC.

The sample holds one count of this clone. The V and J genes are TRBV9 and TRBJ1-1; TRBD1 might be the D (5 bases). Germline assignment: CDR1 SGDLS and CDR2 YYNGEE. Between the trimmed V and J ends, which lost 0 bases and 3 bases, there was a span of 15 bases. This CDR3 region has 16 residues. The CDR3: CASSVEGHTLDTEAFF. DNA of the CDR3: TGTGCCAGCAGCGTAGAAGGACACACCTTAGACACTGAAGCTTTCTTT.

The V gene is TRBV25-1, the J gene TRBJ2-7; tentatively, D is TRBD1 (6 bases). The CDR3 is 14 residues long. Germline V gene lookup returns CDR1 MGHDK and CDR2 SYGVNS. V lost 8 bases, J lost 2 bases, and 16 bases lay in between. The CDR3 reads CASAHPDRPYEQYF. In DNA form, the CDR3 reads TGTGCCAGCGCTCACCCGGACAGACCCTACGAGCAGTACTTC.

This rearrangement joins TRBV4-1 to TRBJ2-1; 11 bases align to TRBD2. V lost 1 base to trimming and J lost 8 bases; unmatched junction nucleotides: 13. The germline V gene encodes CDR1 MGHRA and CDR2 YSYEKL. The length of the CDR3 is 18 residues. The CDR3 sequence is CASSQVVVPSGRRDEQFF. CDR3 nucleotide sequence: TGCGCCAGCAGCCAAGTTGTAGTTCCTAGCGGGAGGCGGGATGAGCAGTTCTTC.

The chain has TRBV7-9 and TRBJ2-2, with 7 bases fitting TRBD1. Losses at the gene ends were 5 bases for V and 5 bases for J; bases not matched to a gene: 11. CDR3 length: 16 amino acids. Per germline, CDR1 SEHNR and CDR2 FQNEAQ (reference sequence). Here the CDR3 DNA reads TGTGCCAGCAGCCGAGGGACAGCCAAAAGGACCGGGGAGCTGTTTTTT. Protein sequence: CASSRGTAKRTGELFF.

The chain couples TRBV19 to TRBJ1-4; 7 bases fit TRBD1. Looked up from germline, CDR1 is LNHDA and CDR2 is SQIVND (reference sequence). Trimming removed 5 bases from V and 8 bases from J; junction bases left unmatched: 8. The length of the CDR3 is 14 residues. CDR3 sequence reads: CASSPGQPREKLFF. CDR3 DNA sequence: TGTGCCAGTAGTCCGGGACAGCCCCGAGAAAAACTGTTTTTT.

Here the CDR3 reads CASSEPGEGTSGTQYF. CDR3 coding DNA: TGCGCCAGCAGTGAGCCGGGGGAGGGGACCAGCGGTACGCAGTATTTT. The chain recombines TRBV10-2 with TRBJ2-3; 7 bases agree with TRBD2. Trimming took 2 bases from V and 8 from J; bases not matched to a gene: 13. Looked up from germline, CDR1 is WSHSY and CDR2 is SAAADI. This CDR3 is built from 16 residues.

This chain links TRBV6-5 with TRBJ1-5; D perhaps matches TRBD1 (6 bases). V lost 6 bases and J 2 bases, leaving 11 bases between the germline ends. CDR1 MNHEY and CDR2 SVGAGI come from the germline V gene. CDR3 size: 14 residues. The DNA for the CDR3 is TGTGCCAGCAGAAACAGGGACGGCAATCAGCCCCAGCATTTT. It yields the protein CASRNRDGNQPQHF.

The V and J genes are TRBV9 and TRBJ2-3, with a possible D match to TRBD2 (5 bases). CDR3 size: 15 residues. Germline-derived CDR1 and CDR2 are SGDLS and YYNGEE. V was pared by 2 bases and J by 5 bases, with 15 bases between. CDR3 sequence: CASSVQATEGDTQYF. The CDR3 nucleotides are TGTGCCAGCAGCGTCCAGGCTACCGAGGGAGATACGCAGTATTTT.